The 13 T cell receptor beta chains given below trace back to one sample, sequenced in a study of metastatic and nonmetastatic thyroid tumors. Nobody among the patients had been given any treatment before thyroid surgery. TCRdb redid the clone calls on the PCR reads using MiXCR. The repertoire holds approximately 9,700 clones, around 33% seen once, with more than 4.5% in the top ten. Sequencing was done on a sample of tumor tissue. The receptors here all came from a female donor with papillary thyroid cancer or a benign thyroid nodule (not recorded which). Some clones in this sample may be carry-over from other donors' samples.

The chain couples TRBV28 to TRBJ2-7; D is possibly TRBD1 or TRBD2 (5 bases each). Germline assignment: CDR1 MDHEN and CDR2 SYDVKM. This CDR3 comprises 13 residues. The ends were cut back, 6 bases at V and 4 bases at J, with 13 bases in the middle. The CDR3, as DNA: TGTGCCAGCAGACCGGGACGAGGATACGAGCAGTACTTC. This encodes CASRPGRGYEQYF.

This clone was seen only a few times. The V gene is TRBV11-2, the J gene TRBJ1-2; perhaps TRBD1 as D (5 bases). Trimming took 5 bases from V and 6 from J, leaving 19 bases between them. The CDR3 has 15 amino acids. The germline gives CDR1 SGHAT, CDR2 FQNNGV. CDR3 nucleotide sequence: TGTGCCAGCAGCACTCACGGGGGTCTCAAGGATGGCTACACCTTC. Its translation: CASSTHGGLKDGYTF.

This clone is medium-sized by share. This chain uses TRBV9 with TRBJ2-3; 7 nucleotides match TRBD2. The CDR3 has 16 amino acids. Germline values: CDR1 SGDLS, CDR2 YYNGEE. V shed 0 bases and J 1 base; nucleotides not matched to a gene: 5. The DNA for the CDR3 is TGTGCCAGCAGCGTAGCACCGGGGGGACGCACAGATACGCAGTATTTT. This translates into CASSVAPGGRTDTQYF.

The CDR3 region has the DNA TGTGCCAGCAGCTTATATACGGGCTCCTACGAGCAGTACTTC. This codes for CASSLYTGSYEQYF. The gene calls are TRBV7-3 and TRBJ2-7, with D hard to call. The CDR3 contains 14 residues. Per the germline V gene, CDR1 is SGHTA and CDR2 is FQGTGA. V shed 2 bases and J shed 0 bases, with 8 bases lying between them.

A few counts support this clone. This rearrangement joins TRBV12-3 or TRBV12-4 to TRBJ2-1; 8 nucleotides match TRBD2. This CDR3 is built from 15 residues. The ends lost 3 bases at V and 6 bases at J; junction bases unmatched: 7. The DNA of the CDR3 is TGTGCCAGCAGTTTGGGTCTAGCGGGTCTCAATGAGCAGTTCTTC. It specifies CASSLGLAGLNEQFF.

The rearrangement joins TRBV4-1 to TRBJ1-4; D not resolved. The CDR3 has 16 amino acids. V shed 1 base and J shed 3 bases, with 12 bases lying between them. The germline V gene has CDR1 MGHRA and CDR2 YSYEKL. The CDR3 here is CASSQGGLGANEKLFF. CDR3 nucleotides: TGCGCCAGCAGCCAAGGAGGGCTGGGTGCTAATGAAAAACTGTTTTTT.

The rearrangement links TRBV13 to TRBJ2-1; tentative D call: TRBD2 (6 bases). The length of the CDR3 is 18 residues. Germline V CDR1 and CDR2: PRHDT, FYEKMQ (reference sequence). The V and J ends lost 2 bases and 0 bases respectively, with 17 bases between them. CDR3 residues: CASSLRGGGASSYNEQFF. The CDR3 nucleotides are TGTGCCAGCAGCTTAAGGGGCGGCGGGGCCAGCTCCTACAATGAGCAGTTCTTC.

The chain is built from TRBV10-3 and TRBJ2-7, with 9 bases fitting TRBD2. Germline V gene lookup returns CDR1 ENHRY and CDR2 SYGVKD. The ends lost 3 bases at V and 3 bases at J; junction bases unmatched: 9. The CDR3 is made up of 16 amino acids. The CDR3 DNA is TGTGCCATCAGTGATAAGGGCGGGAGGGCGGTCTACGAGCAGTACTTC. Translated, it gives CAISDKGGRAVYEQYF.

This clone was detected a few times. The chain joins TRBV12-5 to TRBJ2-5; D is unresolved. V was clipped by 7 bases and J by 5 bases, with 8 bases between them. This CDR3 has 11 amino acids. The germline V gene has CDR1 LGHNT and CDR2 FRNRAP. The CDR3 region is CASALGETQYF. The CDR3 DNA follows: TGTGCTAGTGCACTCGGTGAGACCCAGTACTTC.

The DNA of the CDR3 is TGCGCCAGCAGCGAGCGGGGTCCTGCCTACGAGCAGTACTTC. This translates into CASSERGPAYEQYF. The chain has TRBV5-1 and TRBJ2-7, with 7 bases matching TRBD2. Germline V gene data show CDR1 as SGHRS and CDR2 as YFSETQ. Trimming cost V 4 bases and J 2 bases; bases outside gene matches: 6. The CDR3 has 14 amino acids.

This clone was recorded a few times. An end of the junction differs from the germline gene, which may be a read error. V gene TRBV28 combines with J gene TRBJ1-5; 9 nucleotides line up with TRBD1. CDR3 size: 12 residues. Germline V gives CDR1 MDHEN, CDR2 SYDVKM. The CDR3 loop is CASTPHRGPQNF. The CDR3 DNA reads TGTGCCAGCACCCCACACAGGGGGCCCCAGAATTTT. The entire variable domain, with the rest obtained from reference TRBV28 and TRBJ1-5, is as follows: DVKVTQSSRYLVKRTGEKVFLECVQDMDHENMFWYRQDPGLGLRLIYFSYDVKMKEKGDIPEGYSVSREKKERFSLILESASTNQTSMYLCASTPHRGPQNFGDGTRLSIL.

The V call is TRBV27, the J call TRBJ2-2; TRBD1 might be the D (5 bases). The CDR3 extends over 13 amino acids. Per germline, CDR1 MNHEY and CDR2 SMNVEV (reference sequence). The V end lost 7 bases, the J end lost 2 bases, and 8 bases lay between the germline ends. The CDR3 sequence: CASKDINTGELFF. The CDR3, as DNA: TGTGCCAGCAAGGACATCAACACCGGGGAGCTGTTTTTT.

In this sample, this clone turned up many times. The V gene is TRBV5-1, the J gene TRBJ2-4; D tentatively fits TRBD1 or TRBD2 (5 bases each). Germline CDR1 and CDR2: SGHRS and YFSETQ. With 0 bases removed from V and 8 bases from J, the gap between germline ends came to 6 bases. The CDR3 is 12 amino acids. CDR3 residues: CASSLVGDIQYF. CDR3 nucleotides: TGCGCCAGCAGCTTGGTGGGGGACATTCAGTACTTC.